This T cell receptor (beta chain) emerged from a study of cytomegalovirus exposure and HLA in healthy donors. The PCR used 60 Vbeta and 13 Jbeta primers. Profiling relied on immunoSEQ multiplex PCR, and the TCRdb table lists in-frame clones only, not all of them. Seen here are about 160,000 clones, roughly 70% observed once, and the top ten hold 7% to 7.5%. This clone appeared a single time. Germline V CDR1 and CDR2: KGHSH, LQKENI. Trimming removed 3 bases at V and 7 bases at J, with 19 bases between. The length of the CDR3 is 15 residues. Sequencing input: PBMCs. The chain has TRBV18 and TRBJ2-7; D may be TRBD2 (6 bases). The sequence was collected from a man aged 35 to 55 in good health and CMV-seropositive. The CDR3 is CASSPRDPGLGEQYF. The CDR3 DNA is TGTGCCAGCTCACCCCGGGATCCGGGACTGGGGGAGCAGTACTTC.